The rows below give T cell receptor beta chains drawn from one sample of a study of shared T cell receptors in the human thymus. Clones were sequenced by immunoSEQ multiplex PCR, and TCRdb holds only the in-frame ones, with some missing. The sample has about 660,000 clones, 88% seen once. These data are also associated with another study on human thymus T cells.

Sample: thymocytes. Receptor source: a boy in the first two years of life with a congenital heart defect. Both conserved end residues are part of each CDR3. The D gene is left open where the match is weak. The size of a clone is reported for some rows only, either as once, few or many, or as a class for expanded clones.

TRBV28,.,TRBD1,TRBJ2-1,15,CASSLDRSSYNEQFF,TGTGCCAGCAGTTTGGACAGGAGCTCCTACAATGAGCAGTTCTTC
TRBV6-1,.,TRBD1,TRBJ2-7,14,CASSPWTGWSEQYF,TGTGCCAGCAGTCCATGGACAGGGTGGTCCGAGCAGTACTTC
TRBV5-1,.,TRBD1,TRBJ2-1,15,CASRPPGQGENEQFF,TGCGCCAGCAGGCCTCCGGGACAGGGAGAAAATGAGCAGTTCTTC
TRBV5-6,.,TRBD2,TRBJ2-4,13,CASSSPGGSGEYF,TGTGCCAGCAGCTCACCGGGGGGGTCGGGCGAGTACTTC
TRBV6-5,.,.,TRBJ2-7,13,CASSQRSSRDSYF,TGTGCCAGCAGTCAACGTAGCTCCCGGGACTCGTACTTC
TRBV5-1,.,.,TRBJ2-7,13,CASSQISRGEQYF,TGCGCCAGCAGCCAAATTTCTCGGGGGGAGCAGTACTTC
TRBV11-2,.,.,TRBJ1-4,15,CASSLGNKYNEKLFF,TGTGCCAGCAGCTTAGGTAACAAATACAATGAAAAACTGTTTTTT
TRBV7-3,.,.,TRBJ1-1,13,CASSSNRDTEAFF,TGTGCCAGCAGCTCTAACAGAGACACTGAAGCTTTCTTT
TRBV4-1,.,.,TRBJ2-7,15,CASSQGIRVLYEQYF,TGCGCCAGCAGCCAAGGCATTCGGGTACTCTACGAGCAGTACTTC
TRBV28,.,TRBD1,TRBJ1-2,16,CASSLPGTGNNYGYTF,TGTGCCAGCAGTTTACCCGGGACAGGAAATAACTATGGCTACACCTTC
TRBV6-6,.,.,TRBJ2-1,14,CASSPVGSWNEQFF,TGTGCCAGCAGCCCCGTCGGGAGCTGGAATGAGCAGTTCTTC
TRBV30,.,.,TRBJ1-5,15,CAWSRMDSSNQPQHF,TGTGCCTGGAGTAGGATGGACTCTAGCAATCAGCCCCAGCATTTT
TRBV2,.,.,TRBJ1-2,17,CASSPKAQGMARYGYTF,TGTGCCAGCAGCCCCAAGGCCCAGGGCATGGCCCGTTATGGCTACACCTTC
TRBV5-4,few,.,TRBJ2-5,14,CASSLSGGQETQYF,TGTGCCAGCAGCTTGTCAGGAGGACAAGAGACCCAGTACTTC
TRBV27,.,.,TRBJ1-1,14,CASSPIGGGTEAFF,TGTGCCAGCAGTCCCATCGGGGGGGGCACTGAAGCTTTCTTT
TRBV23-1,.,TRBD1,TRBJ2-7,13,CARLATGPYEQYF,TGCGCCAGACTTGCGACAGGGCCCTACGAGCAGTACTTC
TRBV4-3,.,TRBD2,TRBJ2-1,17,CASSQAASGRGRDEQFF,TGCGCCAGCAGCCAAGCGGCTAGCGGGAGGGGAAGGGATGAGCAGTTCTTC